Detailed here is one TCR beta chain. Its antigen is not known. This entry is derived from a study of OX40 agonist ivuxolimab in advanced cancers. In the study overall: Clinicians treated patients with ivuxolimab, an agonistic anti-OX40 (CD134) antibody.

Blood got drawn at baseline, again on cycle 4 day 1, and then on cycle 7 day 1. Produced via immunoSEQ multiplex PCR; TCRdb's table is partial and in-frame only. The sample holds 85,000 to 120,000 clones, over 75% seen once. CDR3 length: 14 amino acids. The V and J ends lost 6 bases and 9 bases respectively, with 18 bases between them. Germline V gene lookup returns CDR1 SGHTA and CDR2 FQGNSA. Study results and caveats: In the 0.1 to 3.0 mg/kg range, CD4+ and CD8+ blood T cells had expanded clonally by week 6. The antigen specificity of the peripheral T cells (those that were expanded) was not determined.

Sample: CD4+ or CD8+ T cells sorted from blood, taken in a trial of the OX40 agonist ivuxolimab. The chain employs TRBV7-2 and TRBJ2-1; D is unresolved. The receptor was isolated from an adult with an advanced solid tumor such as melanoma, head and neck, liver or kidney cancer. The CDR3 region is CASSFPTAPAEQFF. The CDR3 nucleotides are TGTGCCAGCAGTTTCCCAACCGCCCCTGCTGAGCAGTTCTTC.